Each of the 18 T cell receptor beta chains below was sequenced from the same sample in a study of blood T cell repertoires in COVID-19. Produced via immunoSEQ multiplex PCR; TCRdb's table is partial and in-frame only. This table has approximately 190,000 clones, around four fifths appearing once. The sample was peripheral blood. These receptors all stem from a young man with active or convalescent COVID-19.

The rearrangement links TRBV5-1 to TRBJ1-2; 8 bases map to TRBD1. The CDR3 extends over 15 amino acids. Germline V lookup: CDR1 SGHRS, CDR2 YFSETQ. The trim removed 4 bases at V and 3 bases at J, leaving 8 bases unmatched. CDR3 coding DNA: TGCGCCAGCAGCCCGGCAGGGGGCGCCGACTATGGCTACACCTTC. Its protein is CASSPAGGADYGYTF.

CDR3 loop: CASSPPRTEAFF. The CDR3 nucleotides read TGTGCCAGCAGCCCCCCCAGGACTGAAGCTTTCTTT. The chain couples TRBV7-9 to TRBJ1-1; D gene unclear. Germline V CDR1 and CDR2: SEHNR, FQNEAQ (reference sequence). This CDR3 has 12 residues. V shed 5 bases and J shed 5 bases, with 9 bases lying between them.

The CDR3 protein is CASSSRQGAPNTGELFF. The CDR3, as DNA: TGTGCCAGCAGCTCCAGACAGGGGGCCCCGAACACCGGGGAGCTGTTTTTT. This chain joins TRBV7-9 and TRBJ2-2; TRBD1 aligns across 10 bases. There are 17 residues in the CDR3. J was trimmed by 0 bases and V by 4 bases; bases with no gene match: 5. The germline V gene has CDR1 SEHNR and CDR2 FQNEAQ (reference sequence).

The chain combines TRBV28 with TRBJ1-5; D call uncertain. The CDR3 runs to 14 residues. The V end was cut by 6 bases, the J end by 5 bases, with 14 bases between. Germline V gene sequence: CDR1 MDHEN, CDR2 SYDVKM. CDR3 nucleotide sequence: TGTGCCAGCAGACTCGCCCTACTACATCAGCCCCAGCATTTT. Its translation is CASRLALLHQPQHF.

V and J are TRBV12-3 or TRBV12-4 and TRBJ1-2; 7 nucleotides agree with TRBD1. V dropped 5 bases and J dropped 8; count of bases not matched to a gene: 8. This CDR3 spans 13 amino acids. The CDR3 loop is CASSGNRGRGYTF. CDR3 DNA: TGTGCCAGCAGTGGGAACAGGGGTCGGGGCTACACCTTC.

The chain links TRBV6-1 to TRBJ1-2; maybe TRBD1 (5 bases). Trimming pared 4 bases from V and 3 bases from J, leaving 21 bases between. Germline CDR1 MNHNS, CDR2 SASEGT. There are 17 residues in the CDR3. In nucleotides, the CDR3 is TGTGCCAGCAGTGCCGGGCCCGCGGCGACAGTAGACTATGGCTACACCTTC. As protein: CASSAGPAATVDYGYTF.

The CDR3 DNA reads as TGCGCCAGCAGCTTGCCGGGACTAGGTACAGATACGCAGTATTTT. The encoded protein is CASSLPGLGTDTQYF. The chain is built from TRBV5-1 and TRBJ2-3, with 8 bases that match TRBD2. Germline CDR1 is SGHRS and CDR2 is YFSETQ. The CDR3 length is 15 residues. V was clipped by 1 base and J by 3 bases; unmatched bases: 4.

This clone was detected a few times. The CDR3 DNA reads as TGTGCCAGCAGCTTAGATTACGGTGAAGCTTTCTTT. Its protein product is CASSLDYGEAFF. This chain joins TRBV11-3 and TRBJ1-1, with D uncertain. V dropped 0 bases and J dropped 7 bases, with 6 bases sitting between them. This CDR3 comprises 12 residues. Germline V gives CDR1 SGHNT, CDR2 YENEEA.

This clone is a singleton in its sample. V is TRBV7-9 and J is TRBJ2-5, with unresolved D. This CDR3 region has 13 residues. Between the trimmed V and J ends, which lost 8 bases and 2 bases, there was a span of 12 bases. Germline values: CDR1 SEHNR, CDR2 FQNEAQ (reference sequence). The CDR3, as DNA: TGTGCCAGCTTACTCTTACCACAAGAGACCCAGTACTTC. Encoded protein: CASLLLPQETQYF.

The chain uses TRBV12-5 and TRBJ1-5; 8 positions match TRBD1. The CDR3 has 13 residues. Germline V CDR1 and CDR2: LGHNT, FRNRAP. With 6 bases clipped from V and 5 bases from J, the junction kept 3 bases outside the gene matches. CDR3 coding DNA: TGTGCTAGTGGCCAGACAGGGGATCAGCCCCAGCATTTT. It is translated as CASGQTGDQPQHF.

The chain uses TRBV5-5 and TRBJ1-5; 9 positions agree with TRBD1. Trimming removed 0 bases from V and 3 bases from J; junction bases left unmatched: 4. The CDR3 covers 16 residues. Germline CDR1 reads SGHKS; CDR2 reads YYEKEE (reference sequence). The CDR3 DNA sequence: TGTGCCAGCAGCTTGGCCCTACAGGGGGCCAATCAGCCCCAGCATTTT. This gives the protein CASSLALQGANQPQHF.

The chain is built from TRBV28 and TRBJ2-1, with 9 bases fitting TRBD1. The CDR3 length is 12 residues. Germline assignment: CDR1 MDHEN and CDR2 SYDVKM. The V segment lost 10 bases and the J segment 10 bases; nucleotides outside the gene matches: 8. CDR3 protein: CATQTGGREQFF. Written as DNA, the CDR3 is TGTGCCACCCAAACAGGGGGCAGAGAGCAGTTCTTC.

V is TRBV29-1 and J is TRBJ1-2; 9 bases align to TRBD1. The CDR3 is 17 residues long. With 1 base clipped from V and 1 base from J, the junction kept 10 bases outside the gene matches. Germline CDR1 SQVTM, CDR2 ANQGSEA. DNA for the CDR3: TGCAGCGTTGAAGGTGGACAGGGGCCCCCCCTTAACTATGGCTACACCTTC. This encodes CSVEGGQGPPLNYGYTF.

The CDR3: CASSQEEQGGGYTF. CDR3 nucleotide sequence: TGCGCCAGCAGCCAAGAAGAACAGGGAGGGGGCTACACCTTC. J is TRBJ1-2 and V is TRBV4-3; the D gene is possibly TRBD1 (6 bases). Trimming cost V 0 bases and J 8 bases, with 13 bases left between them. The CDR3 extends over 14 amino acids. Germline-derived CDR1 and CDR2 are LGHNA and YSLEER.

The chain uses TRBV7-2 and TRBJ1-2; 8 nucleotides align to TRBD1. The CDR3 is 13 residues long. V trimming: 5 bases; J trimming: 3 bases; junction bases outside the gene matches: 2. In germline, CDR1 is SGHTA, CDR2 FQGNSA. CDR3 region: CASSRTGYYGYTF. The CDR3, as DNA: TGTGCCAGCAGCCGGACAGGGTACTATGGCTACACCTTC.

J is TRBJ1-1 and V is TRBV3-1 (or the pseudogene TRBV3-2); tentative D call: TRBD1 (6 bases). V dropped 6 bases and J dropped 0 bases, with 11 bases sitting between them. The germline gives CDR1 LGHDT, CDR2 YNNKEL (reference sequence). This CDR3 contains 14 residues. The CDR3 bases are TGTGCCAGCAGTCATAAGGGGGTGAACACTGAAGCTTTCTTT. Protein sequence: CASSHKGVNTEAFF.

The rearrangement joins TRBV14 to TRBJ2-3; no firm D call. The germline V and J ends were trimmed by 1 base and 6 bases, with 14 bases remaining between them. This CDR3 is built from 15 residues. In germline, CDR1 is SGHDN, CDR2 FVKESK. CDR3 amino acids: CASSQVGGAGDTQYF. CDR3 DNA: TGTGCCAGCAGCCAAGTTGGCGGCGCCGGGGATACGCAGTATTTT. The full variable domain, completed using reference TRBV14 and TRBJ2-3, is EAGVTQFPSHSVIEKGQTVTLRCDPISGHDNLYWYRRVMGKEIKFLLHFVKESKQDESGMPNNRFLAERTGGTYSTLKVQPAELEDSGVYFCASSQVGGAGDTQYFGPGTRLTVL.

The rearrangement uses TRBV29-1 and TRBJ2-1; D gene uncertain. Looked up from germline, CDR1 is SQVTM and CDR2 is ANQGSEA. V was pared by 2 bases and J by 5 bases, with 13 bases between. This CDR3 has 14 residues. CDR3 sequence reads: CSVESGRTNNEQFF. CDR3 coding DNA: TGCAGCGTTGAAAGTGGCCGTACTAACAATGAGCAGTTCTTC.